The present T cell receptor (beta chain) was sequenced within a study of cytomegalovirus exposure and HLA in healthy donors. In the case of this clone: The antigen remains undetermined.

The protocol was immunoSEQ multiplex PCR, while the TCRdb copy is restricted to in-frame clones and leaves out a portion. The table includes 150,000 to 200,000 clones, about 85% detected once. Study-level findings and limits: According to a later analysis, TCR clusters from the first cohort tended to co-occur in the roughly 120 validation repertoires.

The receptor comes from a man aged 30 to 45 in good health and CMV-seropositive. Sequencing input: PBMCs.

CDR3 DNA sequence: TGTGCCAGCTCAACCCAGGGTTGGAGAACCTACTCTGGAAACACCATATATTTT. This translates into CASSTQGWRTYSGNTIYF. The chain employs TRBV18 and TRBJ1-3, with a possible D match to TRBD1 (5 bases). Germline assignment: CDR1 KGHSH and CDR2 LQKENI. V was trimmed by 5 bases and J by 0 bases, leaving 20 bases between them. The CDR3 is made up of 18 amino acids.